These 8 T cell receptor beta chains share one sample of origin, sequenced in a study of T cells in Graves' hyperthyroidism and ophthalmopathy. TCR beta CDR3 regions were amplified from RNA. The HTBI set primed first-round TCR CDR3 RT-PCR. MiXCR was run by TCRdb on the multiplex PCR reads, yielding one entry per CDR3 protein. The data show roughly 510,000 distinct CDR3 sequences, 46% seen once. Sequencing used peripheral blood or thyroid tissue (not recorded which). The receptors were sampled from an adult woman with Graves' disease, either hyperthyroidism or ophthalmopathy (not recorded which).

In this sample, this clonotype turned up many times. This chain connects TRBV20-1 to TRBJ1-2, with 9 positions matching TRBD1. The J segment lost 1 base and the V segment lost 3 bases, leaving 9 bases of the junction unmatched. This CDR3 spans 16 amino acids. The germline CDR1 and CDR2 sequences are DFQATT and SNEGSKA (reference sequence). The DNA for the CDR3 is TGCAGTGCTAGGCCTACTGGGACAGGGAATAACTATGGCTACACCTTC. This sequence encodes CSARPTGTGNNYGYTF.

This clonotype was seen repeatedly, ten times or more. The chain employs TRBV19 and TRBJ2-5; 8 bases line up with TRBD2. Germline assignment: CDR1 LNHDA and CDR2 SQIVND (reference sequence). The junction had 6 bases not matched to a gene; V was cut back by 6 bases and J by 3 bases. This CDR3 has 14 residues. CDR3 protein: CASRTSVGEETQYF. CDR3 bases: TGTGCCAGTAGGACTAGCGTTGGGGAAGAGACCCAGTACTTC.

CDR3 residues: CSARLAGSGETQYF. The CDR3 DNA is TGCAGTGCTAGGCTAGCGGGATCCGGGGAGACCCAGTACTTC. V and J are TRBV20-1 and TRBJ2-5; 9 bases align to TRBD2. Germline V CDR1 and CDR2: DFQATT, SNEGSKA (reference sequence). This CDR3 is 14 amino acids long. V shed 3 bases, J shed 5 bases, and the junction held 7 bases outside the gene matches.

The V gene is TRBV7-8, the J gene TRBJ1-5, with D unresolved. The CDR3 has 14 residues. Germline CDR1 SGHVS, CDR2 FQNEAQ. Between the trimmed V and J ends, which lost 3 bases and 5 bases, there was a span of 11 bases. This CDR3 reads CASSFPQVYQPQHF. The CDR3 bases are TGTGCCAGCAGCTTCCCGCAGGTATATCAGCCCCAGCATTTT.

This clonotype appeared many times. CDR3 loop: CASSLKGVTGGANVLTF. As DNA, the CDR3 is TGTGCCAGCAGCTTAAAGGGGGTGACAGGTGGGGCCAACGTCCTGACTTTC. This chain links TRBV7-3 with TRBJ2-6; D possibly corresponds to TRBD1 (6 bases). V dropped 1 base and J dropped 3 bases, with 13 bases sitting between them. Germline CDR1 is SGHTA and CDR2 is FQGTGA. The CDR3 is 17 amino acids.

This clonotype was picked up many times. The J gene is TRBJ1-2, the V gene TRBV29-1; TRBD1 agrees at 8 bases. Trimming took 6 bases from V and 4 from J; bases not matched to a gene: 10. The CDR3 length is 14 residues. From germline, CDR1 is SQVTM and CDR2 ANQGSEA. CDR3 coding DNA: TGCAGCGTGCGGACAGGGAGGGCGGGCTATGGCTACACCTTC. It specifies CSVRTGRAGYGYTF. The full variable domain, its missing parts supplied by reference TRBV29-1 and TRBJ1-2, is SAVISQKPSRDICQRGTSLTIQCQVDSQVTMMFWYRQQPGQSLTLIATANQGSEATYESGFVIDKFPISRPNLTFSTLTVSNMSPEDSSIYLCSVRTGRAGYGYTFGSGTRLTVV.

This clonotype has a handful of counts. The gene calls are TRBV12-3 or TRBV12-4 and TRBJ2-7; TRBD2 aligns across 8 bases. This CDR3 comprises 13 residues. The V gene end was trimmed by 4 bases and the J gene end by 7 bases; junction bases not matched to a gene: 6. The CDR3 reads CASSSNGGEEQYF. In DNA, the CDR3 is TGTGCCAGCAGTTCCAACGGGGGGGAAGAGCAGTACTTC.

This clonotype has ten or more counts. The V and J genes are TRBV7-9 and TRBJ1-1; no definite D call. Germline V gives CDR1 SEHNR, CDR2 FQNEAQ (reference sequence). This CDR3 has 12 amino acids. V dropped 1 base and J dropped 11 bases, with 11 bases sitting between them. The CDR3 DNA reads TGTGCCAGCAGCTTAGGAGGGTTTGGGGCTTTCTTT. It is translated as CASSLGGFGAFF.